The rows below give T cell receptor beta chains drawn from one sample of a study of breast tumors, draining lymph nodes, adjacent tissues. TCRdb redid the calling of the multiplex PCR reads with MiXCR, one entry per CDR3 protein. The sample holds roughly 120,000 distinct CDR3 sequences, just under 20% seen once. The sequencing sample was made of axillary lymph node tissue. The receptors stem from a female donor with breast cancer. Some clones in this sample may be carry-over from other donors' samples. Both conserved end residues are part of each CDR3. D genes are given only for firm matches. The size entry is marked missing in some rows and otherwise reads once, few, many or a size class.

clone_size: many
d_call: TRBD2
j_call: TRBJ2-4
v_call: TRBV20-1
cdr3_nt: TGCAGTGCTCGGACTAGCGGGAGGGCCAACATTCAGTACTTC
cdr3_aa: CSARTSGRANIQYF

clone_size: many
d_call: -
j_call: TRBJ2-7
v_call: TRBV2
cdr3_nt: TGTGCCAGCAAGCGGCAGGGCGGCGAGCAGTACTTC
cdr3_aa: CASKRQGGEQYF

clone_size: many
d_call: -
j_call: TRBJ2-3
v_call: TRBV4-2
cdr3_nt: TGTGCCAGCAGCCAAGAGAAGGCCCAAGATACGCAGTATTTT
cdr3_aa: CASSQEKAQDTQYF

clone_size: many
d_call: -
j_call: TRBJ2-7
v_call: TRBV3-1
cdr3_nt: TGTGCCAGCAGCCAAGGAAGCTTAGCGGCCTACGAGCAGTACTTC
cdr3_aa: CASSQGSLAAYEQYF

clone_size: many
d_call: -
j_call: TRBJ1-6
v_call: TRBV7-3
cdr3_nt: TGTGCCAGCAGCTTATGGTTCAATTCACCCCTCCACTTT
cdr3_aa: CASSLWFNSPLHF

clone_size: many
d_call: TRBD2
j_call: TRBJ2-3
v_call: TRBV20-1
cdr3_nt: TGCAGTGCTAGCGACCCCGGACTAGCGGGGGAATCTGTGTATGCAGATACGCAGTATTTT
cdr3_aa: CSASDPGLAGESVYADTQYF

clone_size: few
d_call: TRBD1
j_call: TRBJ1-5
v_call: TRBV3-1
cdr3_nt: TGTGCCAGCAGCCAAGAACCGGGACAGTCCCAGCCCCAGCATTTT
cdr3_aa: CASSQEPGQSQPQHF

clone_size: many
d_call: -
j_call: TRBJ2-1
v_call: TRBV5-6
cdr3_nt: TGTGCCAGCAGCGTACAGGGTGTTATCTACAATGAGCAGTTCTTC
cdr3_aa: CASSVQGVIYNEQFF

clone_size: many
d_call: -
j_call: TRBJ1-4
v_call: TRBV4-1
cdr3_nt: TGCGCCAGCAGCCAAGATCTCCCCGAAAAACTGTTTTTT
cdr3_aa: CASSQDLPEKLFF

clone_size: many
d_call: -
j_call: TRBJ1-4
v_call: TRBV4-2
cdr3_nt: TGTGCCAGCAGCCAAGAAAAAGGGGGTAGGGGGAAACTGTTTTTT
cdr3_aa: CASSQEKGGRGKLFF

clone_size: many
d_call: TRBD2
j_call: TRBJ2-5
v_call: TRBV20-1
cdr3_nt: TGCAGTGCTAGTTACGCGGGGGGGTCTCAGGAGACCCAGTACTTC
cdr3_aa: CSASYAGGSQETQYF

clone_size: many
d_call: -
j_call: TRBJ2-3
v_call: TRBV5-6
cdr3_nt: TGTGCCAGCAGCGGAGGGGGGTTCCAAGATACGCAGTATTTT
cdr3_aa: CASSGGGFQDTQYF

clone_size: many
d_call: -
j_call: TRBJ2-5
v_call: TRBV7-9
cdr3_nt: TGTGCCAGCAGCTCTACGGAGACCCAGTACTTC
cdr3_aa: CASSSTETQYF

clone_size: many
d_call: TRBD1
j_call: TRBJ2-3
v_call: TRBV2
cdr3_nt: TGTGCCAGCAGGACAGGGGGCGCAGATACGCAGTATTTT
cdr3_aa: CASRTGGADTQYF

clone_size: many
d_call: TRBD2
j_call: TRBJ2-5
v_call: TRBV18
cdr3_nt: TGTGCCAGCTCACCGGGGACTAGCGACCAAGAGACCCAGTACTTC
cdr3_aa: CASSPGTSDQETQYF

clone_size: -
d_call: -
j_call: TRBJ2-1
v_call: TRBV27
cdr3_nt: TGTGCCAGCAGTTTTAACAGAGACAATGAGCAGTTCTTC
cdr3_aa: CASSFNRDNEQFF

clone_size: many
d_call: TRBD1
j_call: TRBJ2-1
v_call: TRBV5-1
cdr3_nt: TGCGCCAGCAGCAAGGACAGGGTTAACAATGAGCAGTTCTTC
cdr3_aa: CASSKDRVNNEQFF

clone_size: -
d_call: -
j_call: TRBJ2-5
v_call: TRBV18
cdr3_nt: TGTGCCAGCTCACCCCCAGAGACCCAGTACTTC
cdr3_aa: CASSPPETQYF

clone_size: many
d_call: -
j_call: TRBJ2-1
v_call: TRBV7-9
cdr3_nt: TGTGCCAGCAGCTTTCCTGACAGCGCTACCTACAATGAGCAGTTCTTC
cdr3_aa: CASSFPDSATYNEQFF

clone_size: few
d_call: TRBD1
j_call: TRBJ1-3
v_call: TRBV19
cdr3_nt: TGTGCCAGTAGTACAGGGACAGTCTTCTCTGGAGACACCATATATTTT
cdr3_aa: CASSTGTVFSGDTIYF

clone_size: few
d_call: TRBD2
j_call: TRBJ2-4
v_call: TRBV20-1
cdr3_nt: TGCAGTTCCACTACTGGGACTAGGAAAAACATTCAGTACTTC
cdr3_aa: CSSTTGTRKNIQYF

clone_size: -
d_call: -
j_call: TRBJ1-2
v_call: TRBV19
cdr3_nt: TGTGCCAGTAGTATTGGGACGGCCCCCTATGGCTACACCTTC
cdr3_aa: CASSIGTAPYGYTF

clone_size: many
d_call: TRBD2
j_call: TRBJ2-5
v_call: TRBV2
cdr3_nt: TGTGCCAGCAGTCGCGGACTAGCGGGGCGCCAAGAGACCCAGTACTTC
cdr3_aa: CASSRGLAGRQETQYF

clone_size: many
d_call: -
j_call: TRBJ2-5
v_call: TRBV20-1
cdr3_nt: TGCAGTGCTAGAGGGCCCGGGGCTATCTGGGAGACCCAGTACTTC
cdr3_aa: CSARGPGAIWETQYF

clone_size: many
d_call: -
j_call: TRBJ2-5
v_call: TRBV7-2
cdr3_nt: TGTGCCAGCAGCTTTACACGGCAAGAGACCCAGTACTTC
cdr3_aa: CASSFTRQETQYF

clone_size: many
d_call: -
j_call: TRBJ1-5
v_call: TRBV20-1
cdr3_nt: TGCAGTGCTAGAGATGTGATTCGGGTAAATCAGCCCCAGCATTTT
cdr3_aa: CSARDVIRVNQPQHF

clone_size: many
d_call: -
j_call: TRBJ1-4
v_call: TRBV4-1
cdr3_nt: TGCGCCAGCAGCCCATTCACGCAGGGGATCGGAACTAATGAAAAACTGTTTTTT
cdr3_aa: CASSPFTQGIGTNEKLFF

clone_size: -
d_call: -
j_call: TRBJ2-2
v_call: TRBV7-6
cdr3_nt: TGTGCCAGCATTATAGGGCTCACCGGGGAGCTGTTTTTT
cdr3_aa: CASIIGLTGELFF

clone_size: many
d_call: -
j_call: TRBJ2-1
v_call: TRBV10-2
cdr3_nt: TGCGCCAGCAGGGGGACTTCCAATGAGCAGTTCTTC
cdr3_aa: CASRGTSNEQFF

clone_size: many
d_call: TRBD1
j_call: TRBJ1-3
v_call: TRBV19
cdr3_nt: TGTGCCAGTAGTACCGGACAGGACTCTGGAAACACCATATATTTT
cdr3_aa: CASSTGQDSGNTIYF

clone_size: many
d_call: -
j_call: TRBJ1-2
v_call: TRBV7-2
cdr3_nt: TGTGCCAGCAGCTTAAAGGGGCTCGGGGGTGGCTACACCTTC
cdr3_aa: CASSLKGLGGGYTF

clone_size: many
d_call: -
j_call: TRBJ2-3
v_call: TRBV5-1
cdr3_nt: TGCGCCAGCAGCTTGGATCTGGGAGTCACAGATACGCAGTATTTT
cdr3_aa: CASSLDLGVTDTQYF

clone_size: many
d_call: TRBD1
j_call: TRBJ1-2
v_call: TRBV6-6
cdr3_nt: TGTGCCAGCAGCGGAATGGGACAGGGGGAGTATGGCTACACCTTC
cdr3_aa: CASSGMGQGEYGYTF

clone_size: many
d_call: -
j_call: TRBJ2-1
v_call: TRBV5-1
cdr3_nt: TGCGCCAGCAGCTTGGTGGCGGGTGGGGGTGAGCAGTTCTTC
cdr3_aa: CASSLVAGGGEQFF

clone_size: many
d_call: -
j_call: TRBJ1-6
v_call: TRBV13
cdr3_nt: TGTGCCAGCAGCTCAAAAGGGGCGTATAATTCACCCCTCCACTTT
cdr3_aa: CASSSKGAYNSPLHF

clone_size: many
d_call: TRBD2
j_call: TRBJ2-3
v_call: TRBV7-9
cdr3_nt: TGTGCCAGCAGCTTAGCGCTGGCGGGGGGACCAGATACGCAGTATTTT
cdr3_aa: CASSLALAGGPDTQYF

clone_size: many
d_call: TRBD1
j_call: TRBJ1-6
v_call: TRBV20-1
cdr3_nt: TGCAGTGCTAGAGAGGGGACAGTCTCCTATAATTCACCCCTCCACTTT
cdr3_aa: CSAREGTVSYNSPLHF

clone_size: many
d_call: -
j_call: TRBJ1-6
v_call: TRBV12-3/TRBV12-4
cdr3_nt: TGTGCCAGCAGTTTTGACAGCCATAATTCACCCCTCCACTTT
cdr3_aa: CASSFDSHNSPLHF

clone_size: many
d_call: TRBD1
j_call: TRBJ1-5
v_call: TRBV4-1
cdr3_nt: TGCGCCAGCAGCCCCGAGGAGACAGGGCGTCAGCCCCAGCATTTT
cdr3_aa: CASSPEETGRQPQHF

clone_size: many
d_call: -
j_call: TRBJ1-4
v_call: TRBV20-1
cdr3_nt: TGCAGTGCTAGAGAGGGGGAATGGGGTGAAAAACTGTTTTTT
cdr3_aa: CSAREGEWGEKLFF

clone_size: -
d_call: TRBD2
j_call: TRBJ2-5
v_call: TRBV6-2/TRBV6-3
cdr3_nt: TGTGCCAGCAGCCGCGGGAGGGCCCTAGGCGAGACCCAGTACTTC
cdr3_aa: CASSRGRALGETQYF

clone_size: many
d_call: -
j_call: TRBJ2-1
v_call: TRBV2
cdr3_nt: TGTGCCAGCAGTGAAAATACCTACAATGAGCAGTTCTTC
cdr3_aa: CASSENTYNEQFF

clone_size: many
d_call: TRBD2
j_call: TRBJ2-3
v_call: TRBV4-2
cdr3_nt: TGTGCCAGCAGCCGAAAGGGAGCTAGCGGAGGATGGGGTAGCACAGATACGCAGTATTTT
cdr3_aa: CASSRKGASGGWGSTDTQYF

clone_size: many
d_call: -
j_call: TRBJ2-7
v_call: TRBV7-2
cdr3_nt: TGTGCCAGTACAACCGAGCGTTATCCCTCCTACGAGCAGTACTTC
cdr3_aa: CASTTERYPSYEQYF

clone_size: many
d_call: TRBD2
j_call: TRBJ2-5
v_call: TRBV6-1
cdr3_nt: TGTGCCAGCAGTGCTAGCGGGGGGAAAGAGACCCAGTACTTC
cdr3_aa: CASSASGGKETQYF

clone_size: many
d_call: TRBD1
j_call: TRBJ2-7
v_call: TRBV6-5
cdr3_nt: TGTGCCAGCAGTTACAATCAGGGGGCCCACGAGCAGTACTTC
cdr3_aa: CASSYNQGAHEQYF

clone_size: once
d_call: TRBD2
j_call: TRBJ2-3
v_call: TRBV9
cdr3_nt: TGTGCCAGCAGCGTAGCCCTAGCGGGAGGATCCGATACGCAGTGTTTT
cdr3_aa: CASSVALAGGSDTQCF

clone_size: many
d_call: TRBD1
j_call: TRBJ1-2
v_call: TRBV2
cdr3_nt: TGTGCCAGCAGGGTTGGAGGGGGCGCCTTTGGCTACACCTTC
cdr3_aa: CASRVGGGAFGYTF

clone_size: -
d_call: TRBD2
j_call: TRBJ2-1
v_call: TRBV7-9
cdr3_nt: TGTGCCAGCAGCGGGGGACCAGCGGGAGGGCGGGATGAGCAGTTCTTC
cdr3_aa: CASSGGPAGGRDEQFF

clone_size: -
d_call: -
j_call: TRBJ1-1
v_call: TRBV10-3
cdr3_nt: TGTGCCATCAGGGGCAGGGAGAACACTGAAGCTTTCTTT
cdr3_aa: CAIRGRENTEAFF

clone_size: many
d_call: -
j_call: TRBJ2-3
v_call: TRBV7-7
cdr3_nt: TGTGCTAGCAGCATAAACTCCGGTGTTGGAGATACGCAGTATTTT
cdr3_aa: CASSINSGVGDTQYF

clone_size: many
d_call: -
j_call: TRBJ1-2
v_call: TRBV3-1
cdr3_nt: TGTGCCAGCAGCCAAAACGGGGGCTATGGCTACACCTTC
cdr3_aa: CASSQNGGYGYTF

clone_size: many
d_call: -
j_call: TRBJ2-3
v_call: TRBV27
cdr3_nt: TGTGCCAGCAGTGGCAGGGGCACAGATACGCAGTATTTT
cdr3_aa: CASSGRGTDTQYF

clone_size: many
d_call: -
j_call: TRBJ2-1
v_call: TRBV10-3
cdr3_nt: TGTGCCATCAGTGATGCTGCCCCATCCTACAATGAGCAGTTCTTC
cdr3_aa: CAISDAAPSYNEQFF

clone_size: many
d_call: -
j_call: TRBJ2-1
v_call: TRBV9
cdr3_nt: TGTGCCAGCAGCGTGCAGGGGCACTACAATGAGCAGTTCTTC
cdr3_aa: CASSVQGHYNEQFF

clone_size: many
d_call: -
j_call: TRBJ1-5
v_call: TRBV7-8
cdr3_nt: TGTGCCAGCAGCTTAGGCGGGGGAATGCAGCCCCAGCATTTT
cdr3_aa: CASSLGGGMQPQHF

clone_size: many
d_call: TRBD1
j_call: TRBJ2-7
v_call: TRBV19
cdr3_nt: TGTGCCAGTAGTAGGGACAGGGGTTTCTACGAGCAGTACTTC
cdr3_aa: CASSRDRGFYEQYF

clone_size: many
d_call: -
j_call: TRBJ2-7
v_call: TRBV6-1
cdr3_nt: TGTGCCAGCAGTGAAGTAGGCAGATCCTACGAGCAGTACTTC
cdr3_aa: CASSEVGRSYEQYF

clone_size: few
d_call: TRBD2
j_call: TRBJ2-3
v_call: TRBV18
cdr3_nt: TGTGCCAGCTCACCCCTTAGCGGGAGAGGGACAGATACGCAGTATTTT
cdr3_aa: CASSPLSGRGTDTQYF

clone_size: many
d_call: -
j_call: TRBJ1-4
v_call: TRBV20-1
cdr3_nt: TGCAGTGCGGACAGCGATAATGAAAAACTGTTTTTT
cdr3_aa: CSADSDNEKLFF